Shown below are 17 T cell receptor beta chains from a single sample sequenced in a study of T cell clonality in common variable immunodeficiency. The protocol was immunoSEQ multiplex PCR, while the TCRdb copy is restricted to in-frame clones and leaves out a portion. This sample carries 28,000 or so clones, none of them present only once. Their cognate antigens are unknown. Study-level findings and limits: Fewer deletions and N-nucleotide insertions were reportedly seen in common variable immunodeficiency TCR beta sequences.

The sample consisted of peripheral blood mononuclear cells. These receptors came from a human donor with common variable immunodeficiency.

With regard to this clone: Read sequence stops 3 residues before the CDR3 end, and the germline J gene provides the missing end. The gene calls are TRBV20-1 and TRBJ2-5; maybe TRBD2 (6 bases). V lost 4 bases, J lost 4 bases, and 19 bases lay in between. CDR1 and CDR2 from the germline V gene are DFQATT and SNEGSKA (reference sequence). The CDR3 consists of 15 residues. CDR3: CSATSLEGRGETQYF. The DNA read from the CDR3 is TGCAGTGCTACCTCGCTGGAGGGGCGGGGAGAGACC.

With respect to this clone: The CDR3 end lies 3 residues beyond the end of the read and is filled in from the germline J gene. The rearrangement uses TRBV7-9 and TRBJ2-7, with TRBD1 matching 8 bases. Germline values: CDR1 SEHNR, CDR2 FQNEAQ (reference sequence). The V gene end was trimmed by 4 bases and the J gene end by 5 bases; junction bases not matched to a gene: 4. The CDR3 loop spans 13 amino acids. CDR3 DNA (partial): TGTGCCAGCAGCTGGGCAGGGGGCGACGAG. Translation gives CASSWAGGDE. The entire CDR3 reads CASSWAGGDEQYF.

This clone was observed at least ten times. The read gets to within 3 residues of the CDR3 end, and the germline J gene fills in the rest. The gene calls are TRBV19 and TRBJ1-5; TRBD1 might be the D (6 bases). The germline V gene encodes CDR1 LNHDA and CDR2 SQIVND (reference sequence). V was clipped by 7 bases and J by 2 bases, with 15 bases between them. This CDR3 has 15 residues. The covered CDR3 bases are TGTGCCAGTACCCCAGGGGACGGGGGCAATCAGCCC. This sequence encodes CASTPGDGGNQP. The whole CDR3 is CASTPGDGGNQPQHF.

This clone was observed many times. The read falls 3 residues short of the CDR3 end, and the missing part is taken from the germline J gene. The chain employs TRBV7-2 and TRBJ2-5; the D gene is possibly TRBD2 (6 bases). The CDR3 consists of 14 residues. The germline V gene has CDR1 SGHTA and CDR2 FQGNSA. V lost 11 bases, J lost 3 bases, and 19 bases lay in between. CDR3 bases read: TGTGCCTCGACCAGGGACTTAGGGAAAGAGACC. This gives the protein CASTRDLGKET. The entire CDR3 sequence reads CASTRDLGKETQYF.

This clone was recorded at least ten times. The read comes to an end 3 residues before the CDR3 does, leaving the germline J gene to fill in the end. The chain joins TRBV30 to TRBJ1-3; D is unclear. This CDR3 contains 14 residues. V lost 2 bases and J lost 2, with 10 bases in between. Germline V gene lookup returns CDR1 GTSNPN and CDR2 SVGIG (reference sequence). The CDR3 DNA, read in part, is TGTGCCTGGAGTCCAGGCCAAACTGGAAACACC. As protein: CAWSPGQTGNT. The whole CDR3 protein is CAWSPGQTGNTIYF.

This clone came up many times. This specimen includes other DNA sequences encoding the same CDR3. CDR3 bases read: TGCAGTGCTTACGGACAGGCCATCGTCGACGAG. Translating it yields CSAYGQAIVDE. The entire CDR3 protein reads CSAYGQAIVDEQYF. This rearrangement joins TRBV20-1 to TRBJ2-7; 7 nucleotides agree with TRBD1. The read comes to an end 3 residues before the CDR3 does, leaving the germline J gene to fill in the end. The CDR3 consists of 14 residues. CDR1 and CDR2 (germline): DFQATT, SNEGSKA (reference sequence). The V and J ends lost 5 bases and 5 bases, in that order; junction bases with no gene match: 12.

This clone was recorded many times. The read falls 3 residues short of the CDR3 end, and the missing part is taken from the germline J gene. V usage is TRBV28 and J usage is TRBJ1-2, with 8 bases lining up with TRBD1. V shed 5 bases, J shed 4 bases, and the junction held 6 bases outside the gene matches. The germline CDR1 and CDR2 sequences are MDHEN and SYDVKM. This CDR3 contains 14 residues. This chain's CDR3 is CASSPLTGGYGYTF. Incomplete CDR3 DNA: TGTGCCAGCAGTCCCCTAACAGGGGGCTATGGC.

Only a few counts were recorded for this clone. The sequenced fragment ends 3 residues before the CDR3 boundary, so the rest is inferred from the germline J gene. V gene TRBV7-2 combines with J gene TRBJ2-1; maybe TRBD2 (5 bases). In germline, CDR1 is SGHTA, CDR2 FQGNSA. The length of the CDR3 is 14 residues. V was pared by 5 bases and J by 9 bases, with 17 bases between. The CDR3: CASSILGLRGEQFF. The CDR3 DNA, read in part, is TGTGCCAGCAGCATCCTAGGGTTACGGGGTGAG. The entire variable domain, with the rest obtained from reference TRBV7-2 and TRBJ2-1, is as follows: GAGVSQSPSNKVTEKGKDVELRCDPISGHTALYWYRQSLGQGLEFLIYFQGNSAPDKSGLPSDRFSAERTGGSVSTLTIQRTQQEDSAVYLCASSILGLRGEQFFGPGTRLTVL.

This clone appeared many times. With the read ending 3 residues before the CDR3 end, the germline J gene is used to fill in that end. This chain links TRBV4-1 with TRBJ2-5, with D possibly being TRBD2 (5 bases). Germline V gene sequence: CDR1 MGHRA, CDR2 YSYEKL. Trimming pared 5 bases from V and 1 base from J, leaving 14 bases between. CDR3 size: 15 residues. CDR3 DNA, as far as it was read: TGCGCCAGCAGCGTCGGACTTCGAACCCAAGAGACC. It codes for CASSVGLRTQET. The whole CDR3 protein reads CASSVGLRTQETQYF.

There are many counts of this clone. The read terminates 3 residues ahead of where the CDR3 ends, so the germline J gene completes it. The J gene is TRBJ2-5, the V gene TRBV7-6; D perhaps matches TRBD1 (6 bases). The CDR3 has 16 amino acids. Trimming removed 5 bases from V and 4 bases from J, with 20 bases in between. Germline V gene lookup returns CDR1 SGHVS and CDR2 FNYEAQ. The part of the CDR3 DNA that was read is TGTGCCAGCAGCGATAAGGGGCAGGGGCTCGCAGAGACC. It yields the protein CASSDKGQGLAET. The whole CDR3 region reads CASSDKGQGLAETQYF.

Points on this clone: The CDR3 end falls 3 residues outside the read, so it is completed with the germline J gene. The chain employs TRBV6-2 or TRBV6-3 and TRBJ2-7, with 7 bases aligning to TRBD1. Unmatched junction bases numbered 4, after V lost 5 bases and J lost 3 bases. The CDR3 has 13 residues. Germline V gives CDR1 MNHEY, CDR2 SVGEGT. The CDR3 region is CASSPGQNYEQYF. The CDR3 DNA, read in part, is TGTGCCAGCAGTCCGGGACAGAACTACGAG.

Regarding this clone: The CDR3 end falls 3 residues outside the read, so it is completed with the germline J gene. V gene TRBV5-3 combines with J gene TRBJ2-1, with 10 positions matching TRBD2. TRBV5-3 is noted as an ORF with a role that remains uncertain. The V and J ends lost 0 bases and 0 bases, in that order; junction bases with no gene match: 3. The CDR3 totals 17 residues. The part of the CDR3 DNA that was read is TGTGCCAGAAGCTTGGTTTCTAGCGGGAGCTCCTACAATGAG. The encoded protein is CARSLVSSGSSYNE. The whole CDR3 sequence reads CARSLVSSGSSYNEQFF.

This clone showed up many times. The read ends 3 residues early relative to the CDR3; the germline J gene fills the gap. V gene TRBV19 combines with J gene TRBJ1-2; tentative D call: TRBD1 (5 bases). Trimming stripped 4 bases from V and 5 bases from J, with 8 bases between. The CDR3 loop spans 12 amino acids. Germline V gene sequence: CDR1 LNHDA, CDR2 SQIVND (reference sequence). The CDR3 is CASSTGTYGYTF. CDR3 bases read: TGTGCCAGTAGTACTGGGACTTATGGC.

This clone was found many times. The covered CDR3 bases are TGTGCCAGCAGCAGGAGGGACAGTACTCAAGAGACC. Protein product: CASSRRDSTQET. The CDR3, in full, reads CASSRRDSTQETQYF. The rearrangement joins TRBV7-9 to TRBJ2-5, with D maybe TRBD1 (7 bases). Read data end 3 residues before the CDR3 end; the end is taken from the germline J gene. This CDR3 spans 15 amino acids. Per the germline V gene, CDR1 is SEHNR and CDR2 is FQNEAQ (reference sequence). Between the trimmed V and J ends, which lost 5 bases and 2 bases, there was a span of 15 bases.

This clone was recorded many times. Coverage ceases 3 residues before the CDR3 finishes, and the germline J gene fills in the end. The rearrangement links TRBV18 to TRBJ2-3; TRBD2 matches at 15 bases. The germline V gene encodes CDR1 KGHSH and CDR2 LQKENI. With 3 bases clipped from V and 4 bases from J, the junction kept 2 bases outside the gene matches. The CDR3 covers 16 residues. CDR3 in amino acids: CASSPRTSGRADTQYF. CDR3 DNA (partial): TGTGCCAGCTCACCGCGGACTAGCGGGAGGGCAGATACG.

Comments on this clone: Coverage ceases 3 residues before the CDR3 finishes, and the germline J gene fills in the end. The V call is TRBV5-1, the J call TRBJ2-1, with TRBD2 as a possible D gene (5 bases). V lost 2 bases and J lost 9, with 12 bases in between. The V gene's germline CDR1 is SGHRS and CDR2 YFSETQ. The CDR3 runs 13 residues. The sequenced CDR3 bases are TGCGCCAGCAGCTTTCCACGCGAGGGTGAG. Encoded protein: CASSFPREGE. The whole CDR3 protein reads CASSFPREGEQFF.

This clone was detected many times. The read ends 3 residues before the CDR3 terminus; that terminus is restored from the germline J gene. The chain combines TRBV5-1 with TRBJ1-1; no clear D. Trimming left V 4 bases short and J 5 bases short, with 18 bases between. The CDR3 consists of 15 residues. The germline V gene has CDR1 SGHRS and CDR2 YFSETQ. CDR3 sequence reads: CASSPGPLKRTEAFF. The DNA read from the CDR3 is TGCGCCAGCAGCCCTGGCCCCCTTAAGAGGACTGAA. The full variable domain, with the rest looked up from reference TRBV5-1 and TRBJ1-1, is KAGVTQTPRYLIKTRGQQVTLSCSPISGHRSVSWYQQTPGQGLQFLFEYFSETQRNKGNFPGRFSGRQFSNSRSEMNVSTLELGDSALYLCASSPGPLKRTEAFFGQGTRLTVV.